Below are 4 T cell receptor beta chains sequenced from a single sample in a study of CD8+CD57+ T cells in acquired aplastic anemia. Patients selected for sequencing had displayed CD8+CD57+ cell expansion by flow cytometry. Profiling of TCR beta VDJ combinations and CDR3 sequences used genomic DNA as template. TCRdb re-called the reads through MiXCR, storing one row per CDR3 protein. Here the sample spans around 430,000 distinct CDR3 sequences, around 32% being singletons. Sequencing was done on a sample of sorted CD4+, CD8+, or CD8+CD57+ T cells (not recorded which) from PBMCs. These receptors were taken from a human donor with aplastic anemia.

This clonotype was observed a few times. J is TRBJ2-7 and V is TRBV24-1; no reliable D call. The CDR3 totals 10 residues. V lost 12 bases and J 6 bases, leaving 11 bases between the germline ends. CDR1 is KGHDR and CDR2 is SFDVKD in the germline V gene. CDR3 nucleotide sequence: TGTGCCCCCCCCCCCCTCGAGCAGTACTTC. Translating gives CAPPPLEQYF.

This clonotype has a count of ten or more. The gene calls are TRBV29-1 and TRBJ2-3, with TRBD2 matching over 10 bases. CDR3 length equals 13 residues. V dropped 5 bases and J dropped 3; count of bases not matched to a gene: 2. Germline-derived CDR1 and CDR2 are SQVTM and ANQGSEA. CDR3 protein: CSVSGGATDTQYF. The CDR3 nucleotides are TGCAGCGTTAGCGGGGGGGCAACAGATACGCAGTATTTT.

Many counts were recorded for this clonotype. The CDR3 loop is CASSLRGGDSYGYTF. The CDR3 bases are TGTGCCAGCAGCTTAAGGGGGGGGGACAGCTATGGCTACACCTTC. The chain couples TRBV7-3 to TRBJ1-2, with 7 positions matching TRBD1. V was pared by 1 base and J by 4 bases, with 6 bases of the junction left unmatched. The CDR3 covers 15 residues. CDR1 and CDR2 from the germline V gene are SGHTA and FQGTGA.

Turning to this clonotype: Its ends do not fully match the called genes, so a read error is possible. The chain joins TRBV2 to TRBJ1-3; possible D gene TRBD1, 6 bases. Per the germline V gene, CDR1 is SNHLY and CDR2 is FYNNEI. There are 19 residues in the CDR3. The CDR3 DNA reads as TGTGCCAGCGGTGAATTTCGTGGGGGCGGGAGTTCTCGTGGAAACACCATATATTTT. Translating it yields CASGEFRGGGSSRGNTIYF.